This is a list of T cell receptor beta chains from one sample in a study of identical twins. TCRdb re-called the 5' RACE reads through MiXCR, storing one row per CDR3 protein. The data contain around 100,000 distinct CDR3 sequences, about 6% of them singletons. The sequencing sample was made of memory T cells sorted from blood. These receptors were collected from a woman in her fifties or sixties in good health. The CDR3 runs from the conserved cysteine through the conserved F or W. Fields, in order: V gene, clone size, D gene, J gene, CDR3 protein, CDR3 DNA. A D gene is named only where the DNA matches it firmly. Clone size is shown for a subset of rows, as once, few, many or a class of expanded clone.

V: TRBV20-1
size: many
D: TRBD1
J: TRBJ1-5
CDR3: CSARDTQGATFSNQPQHF
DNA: TGCAGTGCTAGAGATACACAGGGGGCGACCTTTTCCAATCAGCCCCAGCATTTT

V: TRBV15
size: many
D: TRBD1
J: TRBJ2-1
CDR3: CATGTAYNEQFF
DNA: TGTGCCACCGGGACAGCTTACAATGAGCAGTTCTTC

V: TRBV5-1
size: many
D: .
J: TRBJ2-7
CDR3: CASADPGRSYEQYF
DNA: TGCGCCAGCGCCGATCCGGGACGGAGCTACGAGCAGTACTTC

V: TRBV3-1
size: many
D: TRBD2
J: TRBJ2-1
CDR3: CASSQAWASGRAPIYNEQFF
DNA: TGTGCCAGCAGCCAAGCGTGGGCTAGCGGGAGGGCCCCAATATACAATGAGCAGTTCTTC

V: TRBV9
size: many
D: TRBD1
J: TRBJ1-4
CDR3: CASSATGDKLFF
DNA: TGTGCCAGCAGCGCCACAGGGGATAAACTGTTTTTT

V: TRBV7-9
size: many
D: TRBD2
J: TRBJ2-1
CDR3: CASRSGLAGVKGNEQFF
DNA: TGTGCCAGCAGGTCGGGACTAGCGGGAGTCAAGGGTAATGAGCAGTTCTTC

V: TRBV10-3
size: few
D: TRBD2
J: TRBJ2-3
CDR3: CAISGPSGNTDTQYF
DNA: TGTGCCATCAGTGGGCCTAGCGGGAACACAGATACGCAGTATTTT

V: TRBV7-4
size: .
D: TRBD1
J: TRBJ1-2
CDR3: CASTVGTGSFGYTF
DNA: TGTGCCAGTACAGTAGGGACAGGGTCTTTTGGCTACACCTTC

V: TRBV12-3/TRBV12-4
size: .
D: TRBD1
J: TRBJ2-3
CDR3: CASTLGQGVDTQYF
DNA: TGTGCCAGTACGCTGGGACAGGGAGTAGATACGCAGTATTTT

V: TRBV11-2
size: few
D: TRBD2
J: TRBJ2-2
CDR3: CASSALGWAGAGELFF
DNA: TGTGCCAGCAGCGCCCTCGGTTGGGCGGGGGCCGGGGAGCTGTTTTTT